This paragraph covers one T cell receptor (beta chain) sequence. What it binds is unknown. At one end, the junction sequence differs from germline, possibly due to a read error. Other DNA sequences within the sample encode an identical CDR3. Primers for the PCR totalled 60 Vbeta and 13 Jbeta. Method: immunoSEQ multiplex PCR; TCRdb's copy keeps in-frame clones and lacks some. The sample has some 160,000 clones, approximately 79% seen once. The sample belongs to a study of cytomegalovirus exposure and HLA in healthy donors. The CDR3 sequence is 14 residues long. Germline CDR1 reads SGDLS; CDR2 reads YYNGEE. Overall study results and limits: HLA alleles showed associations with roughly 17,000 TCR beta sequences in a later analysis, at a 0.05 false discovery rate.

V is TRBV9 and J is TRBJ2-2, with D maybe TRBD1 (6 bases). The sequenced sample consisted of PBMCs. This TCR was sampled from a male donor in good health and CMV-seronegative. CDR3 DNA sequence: TGCGCCAGCAGCGTAGGGACAAGGTCCGGGGAGCTGTTTTTT. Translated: CASSVGTRSGELFF. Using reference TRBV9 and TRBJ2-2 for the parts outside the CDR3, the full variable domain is DSGVTQTPKHLITATGQRVTLRCSPRSGDLSVYWYQQSLDQGLQFLIQYYNGEERAKGNILERFSAQQFPDLHSELNLSSLELGDSALYFCASSVGTRSGELFFGEGSRLTVL.